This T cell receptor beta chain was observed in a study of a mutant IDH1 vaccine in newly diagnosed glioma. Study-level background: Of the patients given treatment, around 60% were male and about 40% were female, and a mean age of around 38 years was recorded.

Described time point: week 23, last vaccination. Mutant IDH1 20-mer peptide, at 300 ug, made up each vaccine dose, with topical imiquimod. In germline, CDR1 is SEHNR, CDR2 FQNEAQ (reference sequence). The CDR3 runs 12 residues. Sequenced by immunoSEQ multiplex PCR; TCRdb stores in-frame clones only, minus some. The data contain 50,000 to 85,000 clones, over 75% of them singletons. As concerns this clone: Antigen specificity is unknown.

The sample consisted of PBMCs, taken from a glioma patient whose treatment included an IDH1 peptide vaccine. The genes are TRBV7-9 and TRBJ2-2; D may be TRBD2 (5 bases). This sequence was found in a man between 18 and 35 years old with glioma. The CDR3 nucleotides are TGTGGTGCTAGGGCCGAGGGCGGGGAGCTGTTTTTT. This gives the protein CGARAEGGELFF.